The next 21 T cell receptor beta chains were all read from a single sample in a study of T-cell reconstitution after alpha-beta-depleted transplantation in children. As it was prepared, the TCRbeta library received unique molecular identifiers. Using its own MiXCR run on the PCR reads, TCRdb lists one record per CDR3 protein. The repertoire holds more than 200,000 distinct CDR3 sequences, with about 26% as singletons. The sequences come from PBMCs, collected before TCRalphabeta/CD19-depleted stem cell transplant. These receptor sequences come from a girl aged 2 to 10 with Fanconi anemia, due to receive a stem cell transplant.

The sample holds many counts of this clonotype. The chain has TRBV29-1 and TRBJ2-7; D possibly uses TRBD1 or TRBD2 (5 bases each). V dropped 6 bases and J dropped 4 bases, with 10 bases sitting between them. The CDR3 runs to 11 residues. Per the germline V gene, CDR1 is SQVTM and CDR2 is ANQGSEA. CDR3: CSVRDRYEQYF. The CDR3 region has the DNA TGCAGCGTCCGGGACCGATACGAGCAGTACTTC.

This clonotype was detected a few times. This chain joins TRBV7-9 and TRBJ2-1, with 11 bases lining up with TRBD2. Germline V gene data show CDR1 as SEHNR and CDR2 as FQNEAQ (reference sequence). The CDR3 is 17 amino acids. The trim removed 2 bases at V and 9 bases at J, leaving 12 bases unmatched. Written as DNA, the CDR3 is TGTGCCAGCAGCTTACAACCTAGCGGGGGGCGGCGGGGTGAGCAGTTCTTC. It encodes CASSLQPSGGRRGEQFF. Full variable domain (rest looked up from reference TRBV7-9 and TRBJ2-1): DTGVSQNPRHKITKRGQNVTFRCDPISEHNRLYWYRQTLGQGPEFLTYFQNEAQLEKSRLLSDRFSAERPKGSFSTLEIQRTEQGDSAMYLCASSLQPSGGRRGEQFFGPGTRLTVL.

In nucleotides, the CDR3 is TGTGCCAGCAGCTTAGCGCCCACGGGACCAACCACAAGTACGCAGTATTTT. Residues: CASSLAPTGPTTSTQYF. The genes are TRBV7-2 and TRBJ2-3; D tentatively fits TRBD1 or TRBD2 (5 bases each). Per the germline V gene, CDR1 is SGHTA and CDR2 is FQGNSA. This CDR3 is 17 amino acids long. V lost 0 bases to trimming and J lost 8 bases, with 21 bases between them. Drawing the rest from reference TRBV7-2 and TRBJ2-3, the complete variable domain is GAGVSQSPSNKVTEKGKDVELRCDPISGHTALYWYRQSLGQGLEFLIYFQGNSAPDKSGLPSDRFSAERTGGSVSTLTIQRTQQEDSAVYLCASSLAPTGPTTSTQYFGPGTRLTVL.

This clonotype was seen a handful of times. The rearrangement uses TRBV29-1 and TRBJ2-7, with 11 bases lining up with TRBD2. The junction had 4 bases not matched to a gene; V was cut back by 6 bases and J by 0 bases. Per the germline V gene, CDR1 is SQVTM and CDR2 is ANQGSEA. The CDR3 spans 14 residues. For the CDR3, the DNA is TGCAGCGTCGCCGGGACTAGCGGCTCCTACGAGCAGTACTTC. Protein product: CSVAGTSGSYEQYF.

In this sample, this clonotype turned up a few times. V is TRBV29-1 and J is TRBJ1-2; D is unresolved. Trimming removed 5 bases at V and 3 bases at J, with 7 bases between. This CDR3 contains 11 residues. Germline V gene data show CDR1 as SQVTM and CDR2 as ANQGSEA. CDR3 sequence reads: CSVFIDYGYTF. The DNA for the CDR3 is TGCAGCGTTTTTATTGACTATGGCTACACCTTC.

This chain joins TRBV25-1 and TRBJ2-7, with 8 bases that match TRBD2. Looked up from germline, CDR1 is MGHDK and CDR2 is SYGVNS. The CDR3 is 16 amino acids. V was pared by 3 bases and J by 3 bases, with 10 bases of the junction left unmatched. The CDR3 DNA is TGTGCCAGCAGTGAGCTAACGGGGGGGTCATACTACGAGCAGTACTTC. Translated, it gives CASSELTGGSYYEQYF.

This clonotype was recorded many times. The gene calls are TRBV28 and TRBJ2-1, with D perhaps matching TRBD1 or TRBD2 (5 bases each). The CDR3 sequence is 12 residues long. V lost 5 bases, J lost 15 bases, and 17 bases lay in between. From germline, CDR1 is MDHEN and CDR2 SYDVKM. The CDR3 DNA is TGTGCCAGCAGTGCTGGGACCCCTTTGGCGTTCTTC. This codes for CASSAGTPLAFF.

CDR3 bases: TGCGCCAGCAGCTTGACCCCGGTGGGCTCCTACAATGAGCAGTTCTTC. The encoded protein is CASSLTPVGSYNEQFF. V is TRBV5-1 and J is TRBJ2-1; D call uncertain. With 1 base removed from V and 0 bases from J, the gap between germline ends came to 11 bases. This CDR3 spans 16 amino acids. Germline assignment: CDR1 SGHRS and CDR2 YFSETQ.

This clonotype was found many times. The chain recombines TRBV20-1 with TRBJ2-7; 12 bases align to TRBD2. The germline V gene encodes CDR1 DFQATT and CDR2 SNEGSKA (reference sequence). J lost 7 bases, V lost 2 bases, and 3 bases had no gene match. This CDR3 contains 13 residues. Here the CDR3 DNA reads TGCAGTGCTAGACTAGCGGGGGGGCATGAGCAGTACTTC. This encodes CSARLAGGHEQYF.

The V and J genes are TRBV29-1 and TRBJ2-1; tentatively, D is TRBD1 (5 bases). The CDR3 length is 14 residues. Looked up from germline, CDR1 is SQVTM and CDR2 is ANQGSEA. V was trimmed by 4 bases and J by 0 bases, leaving 10 bases between them. The CDR3 sequence is CSVASGHSYNEQFF. In DNA, the CDR3 is TGCAGCGTTGCGTCTGGACACTCCTACAATGAGCAGTTCTTC.

This clonotype was picked up a small number of times. The rearrangement joins TRBV20-1 to TRBJ2-7; the match to TRBD1 covers 7 bases. Germline V CDR1 and CDR2: DFQATT, SNEGSKA (reference sequence). The CDR3 consists of 14 residues. V lost 4 bases, J lost 4 bases, and 10 bases stayed unmatched. DNA for the CDR3: TGCAGTGCTAACCTTCCGGGACAGAGATACGAGCAGTACTTC. Amino acid sequence: CSANLPGQRYEQYF.

This clonotype was observed at least ten times. V and J are TRBV20-1 and TRBJ2-7, with 8 bases fitting TRBD1. Germline trimming cut 6 bases from V and 0 bases from J; bases unmatched to any gene: 10. CDR3 size: 15 residues. CDR1 is DFQATT and CDR2 is SNEGSKA in the germline V gene (reference sequence). The DNA of the CDR3 is TGCAGTGCCATGACGGGACAGGCTTACTCCTACGAGCAGTACTTC. This codes for CSAMTGQAYSYEQYF.

In this sample, this clonotype turned up many times. The chain employs TRBV6-5 and TRBJ2-3; the D is unclear. From germline, CDR1 is MNHEY and CDR2 SVGAGI. This CDR3 contains 18 residues. V was cut by 0 bases and J by 6 bases, with 22 bases left in between. CDR3: CASSYSENGRMKGDTQYF. The DNA for the CDR3 is TGTGCCAGCAGTTACTCGGAGAATGGTCGGATGAAGGGTGATACGCAGTATTTT.

This clonotype was detected ten times or more. This chain uses TRBV29-1 with TRBJ2-7, with TRBD2 as a possible D gene (6 bases). The V end lost 7 bases, the J end lost 3 bases, and 19 bases lay between the germline ends. CDR1 SQVTM and CDR2 ANQGSEA come from the germline V gene. The CDR3 is made up of 14 amino acids. The CDR3 DNA reads TGCAGCGCGAGGTGGGAGGAGGCCGTCTACGAGCAGTACTTC. Amino acid sequence: CSARWEEAVYEQYF.

The rearrangement uses TRBV28 and TRBJ2-5; D unclear. The CDR3 runs 14 residues. V lost 3 bases and J lost 0, with 8 bases in between. Germline V gene sequence: CDR1 MDHEN, CDR2 SYDVKM. The DNA of the CDR3 is TGTGCCAGCAGTTTCAATAGGTACCAAGAGACCCAGTACTTC. Translating gives CASSFNRYQETQYF.

This clonotype was counted at least ten times. The chain recombines TRBV20-1 with TRBJ2-5; D gene uncertain. The CDR3 contains 13 residues. Germline-derived CDR1 and CDR2 are DFQATT and SNEGSKA (reference sequence). Trimming left V 1 base short and J 7 bases short, with 13 bases between. As DNA, the CDR3 is TGCAGTGCTAGAGTATCCCCGCGTTCGACCCAGTACTTC. Its protein product is CSARVSPRSTQYF.

This clonotype occurred many times. The gene calls are TRBV20-1 and TRBJ2-1; possible D gene TRBD1, 5 bases. This CDR3 contains 12 residues. Trimming stripped 4 bases from V and 6 bases from J, with 10 bases between. CDR1 and CDR2 (germline): DFQATT, SNEGSKA (reference sequence). The CDR3 loop is CSAIKGRNEQFF. In DNA, the CDR3 is TGCAGTGCTATCAAGGGGCGCAATGAGCAGTTCTTC.

This clonotype was observed at least ten times. This rearrangement joins TRBV20-1 to TRBJ2-3; 10 bases line up with TRBD2. V was pared by 3 bases and J by 3 bases, with 3 bases of the junction left unmatched. The length of the CDR3 is 14 residues. CDR1 is DFQATT and CDR2 is SNEGSKA in the germline V gene (reference sequence). CDR3 nucleotides: TGCAGTGCTAGGGCTAGCGGGAGTACAGATACGCAGTATTTT. Amino acid sequence: CSARASGSTDTQYF.

This clonotype occurred many times. The DNA for the CDR3 is TGCAGTGCTAGCAGGACGGACACCGGGGAGCTGTTTTTT. It yields the protein CSASRTDTGELFF. The chain links TRBV20-1 to TRBJ2-2; no definite D call. V lost 3 bases and J lost 3, with 8 bases in between. This CDR3 is built from 13 residues. Germline loops: CDR1 DFQATT, CDR2 SNEGSKA (reference sequence).

V usage is TRBV10-1 and J usage is TRBJ2-5; perhaps D is TRBD1 or TRBD2 (5 bases each). The V gene lost 5 bases and the J gene lost 4 bases, with 17 bases spanning the gap. The germline V gene has CDR1 WNHNN and CDR2 SYGVQD (reference sequence). This CDR3 has 15 residues. The chain's CDR3 is CASSSVRDPGETQYF. The CDR3 coding sequence is TGCGCCAGCAGTTCCGTCAGGGACCCTGGAGAGACCCAGTACTTC.

This clonotype was found a few times. This chain uses TRBV5-4 with TRBJ2-5; unclear D gene. CDR1 and CDR2 (germline): SGHNT, YYREEE (reference sequence). This CDR3 is 15 amino acids long. V lost 2 bases and J lost 1, with 12 bases in between. The CDR3 sequence is CASSFSRFSQETQYF. The CDR3 coding sequence is TGTGCCAGCAGCTTCTCCCGCTTTTCCCAAGAGACCCAGTACTTC.